The source of this T cell receptor (beta chain) is a study of T-cell memory formation after mild COVID-19. From the 5' RACE reads, TCRdb called clonotypes with MiXCR, one entry per CDR3 protein. The table has approximately 300,000 distinct CDR3 sequences, approximately 16% seen once. The CDR3 is 13 amino acids. Germline V CDR1 and CDR2: MNHNY, SVGAGI (reference sequence). Trimming removed 2 bases from V and 2 bases from J, with 6 bases in between. Specimen: PBMCs or a T cell subset sorted from them (not recorded which). The chain employs TRBV6-6 and TRBJ2-5, with D hard to call. This receptor was obtained from a man aged 18 to 30 who had mild COVID-19 (a few samples of this study predate the infection). Cell type and time point are not known. The chain's CDR3 is CASSYIGQETQYF. The CDR3 coding sequence is TGTGCCAGCAGTTACATAGGACAAGAGACCCAGTACTTC.